A single sample is the source of the 23 T cell receptor beta chains below, sequenced in a study of cytomegalovirus exposure and HLA in healthy donors. Amplification used 60 Vbeta primers and 13 Jbeta primers. Using immunoSEQ multiplex PCR, the repertoire was profiled, and TCRdb retains in-frame clones only, with some absent. The sample shows roughly 160,000 clones, 70% to 80% of them seen only once. Material: PBMCs. These receptors were collected from a man aged 18 to 35 in good health and CMV-seropositive.

The chain recombines TRBV29-1 with TRBJ2-7; 7 bases agree with TRBD1. V gave up 0 bases and J gave up 3 bases; unmatched junction bases: 5. The V gene's germline CDR1 is SQVTM and CDR2 ANQGSEA. The CDR3 extends over 14 amino acids. The CDR3 loop is CSVEDPQGVYEQYF. CDR3 bases: TGCAGCGTTGAAGACCCGCAGGGGGTCTACGAGCAGTACTTC.

A note on this clone: This sample also contains other DNA sequences that code for the same CDR3. The CDR3 here is CASSLSGANTGELFF. CDR3 in DNA: TGCGCCAGCAGCTTGTCAGGGGCGAACACCGGGGAGCTGTTTTTT. The chain uses TRBV5-1 and TRBJ2-2; TRBD1 is a possible D gene (6 bases). The germline V gene encodes CDR1 SGHRS and CDR2 YFSETQ. The CDR3 is made up of 15 amino acids. With 1 base removed from V and 0 bases from J, the gap between germline ends came to 7 bases. Supplemented by reference TRBV5-1 and TRBJ2-2, the full variable domain reads KAGVTQTPRYLIKTRGQQVTLSCSPISGHRSVSWYQQTPGQGLQFLFEYFSETQRNKGNFPGRFSGRQFSNSRSEMNVSTLELGDSALYLCASSLSGANTGELFFGEGSRLTVL.

The chain uses TRBV27 and TRBJ1-6, with D perhaps matching TRBD1 (5 bases). The germline V gene has CDR1 MNHEY and CDR2 SMNVEV (reference sequence). This CDR3 has 13 amino acids. Trimming cost V 6 bases and J 4 bases, with 7 bases left between them. Here the CDR3 DNA reads TGTGCCAGCAGCCAGGGTTATAATTCACCCCTCCACTTT. Translation: CASSQGYNSPLHF.

This clone was seen a handful of times. This chain connects TRBV29-1 to TRBJ1-1; 9 nucleotides agree with TRBD1. CDR1 and CDR2 from the germline V gene are SQVTM and ANQGSEA. The V segment lost 7 bases and the J segment 3 bases; nucleotides outside the gene matches: 6. This CDR3 has 13 residues. CDR3 in amino acids: CSGYRTGDTEAFF. CDR3 coding DNA: TGCAGCGGCTACAGGACAGGGGACACTGAAGCTTTCTTT.

J is TRBJ2-7 and V is TRBV4-1; TRBD2 agrees at 7 bases. Germline V gene sequence: CDR1 MGHRA, CDR2 YSYEKL. V lost 0 bases to trimming and J lost 3 bases; unmatched junction nucleotides: 5. The CDR3 totals 15 residues. The CDR3 DNA reads TGCGCCAGCAGCCAAGACTTGCGGGAGCTCTACGAGCAGTACTTC. Encoded protein: CASSQDLRELYEQYF.

The chain links TRBV4-1 to TRBJ2-1; 10 nucleotides agree with TRBD2. The CDR3 is 16 amino acids. Losses at the gene ends were 5 bases for V and 3 bases for J; bases not matched to a gene: 7. Germline V gene data show CDR1 as MGHRA and CDR2 as YSYEKL. CDR3: CASSSNPSGSYNEQFF. In DNA, the CDR3 is TGCGCCAGCAGCTCAAACCCTAGCGGGAGCTACAATGAGCAGTTCTTC.

This clone was observed a handful of times. The chain combines TRBV11-1 with TRBJ2-7, with 7 bases lining up with TRBD1. V lost 6 bases, J lost 1 base, and 9 bases stayed unmatched. The length of the CDR3 is 15 residues. Per the germline V gene, CDR1 is SGHAT and CDR2 is FQDESV (reference sequence). Here the CDR3 reads CASSRQTGPSYEQYF. The CDR3 DNA is TGTGCCAGCAGTCGACAGACAGGGCCTTCCTACGAGCAGTACTTC.

The J gene is TRBJ1-2, the V gene TRBV14; possibly TRBD1 for D (5 bases). The CDR3 has 15 amino acids. V was shortened by 3 bases and J by 4 bases, with 15 bases between the two germline ends. Per germline, CDR1 SGHDN and CDR2 FVKESK. The CDR3 DNA sequence: TGTGCCAGCAGCCAGAACAGGATTTCAACCTATGGCTACACCTTC. It is translated as CASSQNRISTYGYTF.

The chain combines TRBV6-5 with TRBJ2-7, with TRBD2 identical over 7 bases. The germline V gene has CDR1 MNHEY and CDR2 SVGAGI. V lost 0 bases to trimming and J lost 3 bases; unmatched junction nucleotides: 8. The CDR3 runs 16 residues. The CDR3, as DNA: TGTGCCAGCAGTTACTCGCCTCCCCCGGGGGGCTACGAGCAGTACTTC. This translates into CASSYSPPPGGYEQYF.

V is TRBV29-1 and J is TRBJ2-3; weak D call: TRBD1 (6 bases). From germline, CDR1 is SQVTM and CDR2 ANQGSEA. Trimming cost V 1 base and J 7 bases, with 12 bases left between them. The CDR3 totals 13 residues. CDR3 protein: CSVEVGQGNTQYF. Written as DNA, the CDR3 is TGCAGCGTTGAAGTTGGGCAGGGGAATACGCAGTATTTT.

The V and J genes are TRBV19 and TRBJ2-7; tentatively, D is TRBD2 (7 bases). CDR3 length: 14 amino acids. Trimming left V 3 bases short and J 4 bases short, with 13 bases between. Germline lookup yields CDR1 LNHDA and CDR2 SQIVND (reference sequence). CDR3 amino acids: CASSMGGANYEQYF. The CDR3 DNA reads TGTGCCAGTAGTATGGGGGGGGCTAATTACGAGCAGTACTTC. The whole variable domain, remainder taken from reference TRBV19 and TRBJ2-7, is DGGITQSPKYLFRKEGQNVTLSCEQNLNHDAMYWYRQDPGQGLRLIYYSQIVNDFQKGDIAEGYSVSREKKESFPLTVTSAQKNPTAFYLCASSMGGANYEQYFGPGTRLTVT.

The genes are TRBV7-9 and TRBJ2-7; the match to TRBD2 covers 9 bases. The CDR3 has 16 residues. The V segment lost 5 bases and the J segment 6 bases; nucleotides outside the gene matches: 14. Germline V gene lookup returns CDR1 SEHNR and CDR2 FQNEAQ (reference sequence). The CDR3 here is CASSQVGLAGTSEQYF. The CDR3 DNA reads TGTGCCAGCAGCCAAGTGGGGCTAGCGGGGACCTCCGAGCAGTACTTC.

The chain employs TRBV7-2 and TRBJ2-2; D unclear. There are 13 residues in the CDR3. Trimming took 2 bases from V and 9 from J, leaving 10 bases between them. Germline loops: CDR1 SGHTA, CDR2 FQGNSA. The CDR3 is CASSLPGLWELFF. CDR3 DNA sequence: TGTGCCAGCAGCTTACCCGGTTTGTGGGAGCTGTTTTTT.

The J gene is TRBJ2-7, the V gene TRBV5-6, with a possible D match to TRBD2 (6 bases). From germline, CDR1 is SGHDT and CDR2 YYEEEE. The CDR3 runs to 14 residues. V lost 2 bases to trimming and J lost 0 bases, with 9 bases between them. CDR3 nucleotides: TGTGCCAGCAGCTTTGGGGGGAACTCCTACGAGCAGTACTTC. The encoded protein is CASSFGGNSYEQYF.

This chain joins TRBV10-3 and TRBJ1-6; 8 nucleotides agree with TRBD1. The CDR3 is 18 amino acids. V lost 5 bases and J lost 0; bases outside the gene matches: 9. Germline V gene data show CDR1 as ENHRY and CDR2 as SYGVKD. DNA of the CDR3: TGTGCCATCAGTACCGGGACAGGCAGGAGCTCCTATAATTCACCCCTCCACTTT. This codes for CAISTGTGRSSYNSPLHF.

A single count supports this clone. The chain links TRBV5-4 to TRBJ2-7; 12 bases are a match to TRBD2. The CDR3 runs 16 residues. Germline V gene lookup returns CDR1 SGHNT and CDR2 YYREEE (reference sequence). Germline trimming cut 2 bases from V and 7 bases from J; bases unmatched to any gene: 10. The CDR3 is CASSFQTSGRNREQYF. CDR3 nucleotides: TGTGCCAGCAGCTTCCAGACTAGCGGGAGAAATAGGGAGCAGTACTTC.

This clone was counted between two and nine times. The gene calls are TRBV7-2 and TRBJ2-7, with 10 bases that match TRBD2. CDR3 length equals 14 residues. The trim removed 5 bases at V and 0 bases at J, leaving 1 base unmatched. Germline V gives CDR1 SGHTA, CDR2 FQGNSA. The DNA for the CDR3 is TGTGCCAGCAGCACTAGCGGGGTCTCCTACGAGCAGTACTTC. Protein sequence: CASSTSGVSYEQYF. The whole variable domain, remainder taken from reference TRBV7-2 and TRBJ2-7, is GAGVSQSPSNKVTEKGKDVELRCDPISGHTALYWYRQSLGQGLEFLIYFQGNSAPDKSGLPSDRFSAERTGGSVSTLTIQRTQQEDSAVYLCASSTSGVSYEQYFGPGTRLTVT.

This CDR3 is CASSQDLGGVGYGYTF. The CDR3 DNA follows: TGTGCCAGCAGCCAAGATTTGGGAGGGGTGGGCTATGGCTACACCTTC. V gene TRBV4-2 combines with J gene TRBJ1-2; possible D gene TRBD1, 5 bases. Germline CDR1 and CDR2: LGHNA and YNFKEQ. Trimming took 0 bases from V and 4 from J, leaving 15 bases between them. This CDR3 region has 16 residues.

This chain's CDR3 is CASSPTGLTIYF. The CDR3, as DNA: TGTGCCAGCAGCCCGACAGGGCTCACCATATATTTT. The chain uses TRBV11-2 and TRBJ1-3, with 7 bases aligning to TRBD1. The CDR3 extends over 12 amino acids. Germline V lookup: CDR1 SGHAT, CDR2 FQNNGV. V shed 5 bases, J shed 9 bases, and the junction held 4 bases outside the gene matches.

The CDR3 loop reads CASSLAGGPRYEQFF. The DNA of the CDR3 is TGTGCCAGCAGCCTAGCGGGAGGGCCGAGGTATGAGCAGTTCTTC. The chain links TRBV5-4 to TRBJ2-1; 12 bases fit TRBD2. Unmatched junction bases numbered 7, after V lost 4 bases and J lost 8 bases. The CDR3 consists of 15 residues. The germline V gene has CDR1 SGHNT and CDR2 YYREEE (reference sequence).

This chain connects TRBV11-3 to TRBJ2-5; 7 nucleotides match TRBD2. This CDR3 region has 15 residues. Germline V lookup: CDR1 SGHNT, CDR2 YENEEA. The V segment lost 1 base and the J segment 5 bases; nucleotides outside the gene matches: 7. CDR3 coding DNA: TGTGCCAGCAGCTTAGCCAGCGGGGCTGGTGAGACCCAGTACTTC. It is translated as CASSLASGAGETQYF.

CDR3 nucleotide sequence: TGCGCCAGCAGCTCTCGACAGGGGGAGACCCAGTACTTC. It yields the protein CASSSRQGETQYF. The rearrangement links TRBV5-1 to TRBJ2-5; 8 positions agree with TRBD1. There are 13 residues in the CDR3. Germline CDR1 reads SGHRS; CDR2 reads YFSETQ. J lost 5 bases, V lost 3 bases, and 3 bases had no gene match.

The V and J genes are TRBV11-2 and TRBJ1-2; the D gene is possibly TRBD1 (5 bases). CDR1 is SGHAT, CDR2 FQNNGV, per germline. This CDR3 has 16 amino acids. Trimming removed 6 bases at V and 4 bases at J, with 21 bases between. CDR3 in amino acids: CASSYTTGPPSYGYTF. The CDR3 DNA reads TGTGCCAGCAGTTATACCACAGGACCGCCTAGCTATGGCTACACCTTC.